The rows below give T cell receptor beta chains drawn from one sample of a study of T cell changes during pregnancy in multiple sclerosis. Sequencing used immunoSEQ multiplex PCR; TCRdb keeps in-frame clones, though not all of them. Of over 60,000 clones in the sample, 85% to 95% were seen once. Sequenced here: peripheral blood, sampled in the first trimester of pregnancy. The receptors stem from a female donor with multiple sclerosis, enrolled in a pregnancy study. CDR3s include the opening cysteine and the closing phenylalanine or tryptophan. D genes are given only for firm matches. Size values are once, few and many counts, or a class for expanded clones, and some rows have none.

CDR3 protein	CDR3 DNA	D gene	clone size	V gene	J gene
CASSLGGLAGVETQYF	TGCGCCAGCAGCTTGGGGGGACTAGCGGGAGTAGAGACCCAGTACTTC	TRBD2	NA	TRBV5-1	TRBJ2-5
CASSSPGLRGDTQYF	TGTGCCAGCAGTTCCCCGGGACTCCGCGGAGATACGCAGTATTTT	NA	NA	TRBV6-5	TRBJ2-3
CASSLGGTVYGYTF	TGTGCCAGCAGTTTAGGCGGGACAGTCTATGGCTACACCTTC	TRBD1	NA	TRBV28	TRBJ1-2
CASSHRTSGSSYEQYF	TGCGCCAGCAGCCACCGGACTAGCGGGAGCTCCTACGAGCAGTACTTC	TRBD2	NA	TRBV4-1	TRBJ2-7
CASSLGLAEMTDTQYF	TGTGCCAGCAGCTTAGGTCTAGCGGAAATGACAGATACGCAGTATTTT	TRBD2	NA	TRBV7-2	TRBJ2-3
CASSFPGGPQHF	TGTGCCAGTTCGTTCCCAGGGGGGCCCCAGCATTTT	TRBD1	NA	TRBV19	TRBJ1-5
CASSLGEGSYEQYF	TGTGCCAGCAGCTTAGGGGAGGGAAGCTACGAGCAGTACTTC	TRBD2	once	TRBV7-7	TRBJ2-7
CSVDPTGGGGELFF	TGCAGCGTTGATCCGACCGGAGGAGGCGGGGAGCTGTTTTTT	NA	NA	TRBV29-1	TRBJ2-2
CASSSTGRGNDEQFF	TGTGCCAGCAGCTCCACCGGCAGGGGGAATGATGAGCAGTTCTTC	TRBD1	NA	TRBV11-2	TRBJ2-1
CASSDASGRYNEQFF	TGTGCCAGCAGTGATGCTAGCGGACGTTACAATGAGCAGTTCTTC	TRBD2	once	TRBV2	TRBJ2-1
CASSQEGGGARETQYF	TGTGCCAGCAGCCAAGAGGGCGGGGGGGCCAGAGAGACCCAGTACTTC	TRBD2	NA	TRBV4-2	TRBJ2-5
CASSLSSGNTGELFF	TGTGCCAGCAGTTTATCTAGCGGGAACACCGGGGAGCTGTTTTTT	TRBD2	NA	TRBV28	TRBJ2-2
CASSPTDRPGGYGYTF	TGCGCCAGCAGCCCAACCGACAGGCCAGGTGGCTATGGCTACACCTTC	NA	NA	TRBV4-1	TRBJ1-2
CASSDYRAQGYSPLHF	TGTGCCAGCAGTGACTACAGGGCTCAGGGCTATTCACCCCTCCACTTT	NA	few	TRBV6-6	TRBJ1-6
CASSSPTGKDYNEQFF	TGTGCCAGCAGCTCCCCCACGGGGAAGGATTATAATGAGCAGTTCTTC	NA	NA	TRBV11-2	TRBJ2-1
CASSRAGTVSSYEQYF	TGCGCCAGCAGCCGAGCCGGGACAGTCAGCTCCTACGAGCAGTACTTC	TRBD1	once	TRBV4-1	TRBJ2-7
CASTISREDGYTF	TGTGCCAGCACCATAAGCAGGGAAGACGGCTACACCTTC	NA	NA	TRBV7-9	TRBJ1-2
CASTGAGGRYEQYF	TGTGCCTCAACGGGAGCGGGGGGCCGCTACGAGCAGTACTTC	TRBD2	NA	TRBV6-1	TRBJ2-7
CASNFGGPEQYF	TGTGCCTCGAATTTCGGAGGGCCCGAGCAGTACTTC	NA	NA	TRBV7-9	TRBJ2-7
CASRTIRGRGQPQHF	TGTGCCAGCAGGACCATACGCGGTCGAGGACAGCCCCAGCATTTT	NA	NA	TRBV6-1	TRBJ1-5
CASSFEGIELQYF	TGTGCCAGCAGCTTTGAGGGAATAGAGCTGCAGTACTTC	NA	NA	TRBV5-5	TRBJ2-7
CAISGLNYGTQYF	TGTGCCATCAGTGGATTGAACTACGGTACGCAGTATTTT	NA	NA	TRBV10-3	TRBJ2-3
CASSLTDSPYNEQFF	TGTGCCAGCAGCTTAACGGACTCGCCCTACAATGAGCAGTTCTTC	NA	NA	TRBV7-9	TRBJ2-1
CASSYGGLAGLYNEQFF	TGTGCCAGCAGCTATGGAGGACTAGCGGGACTCTACAATGAGCAGTTCTTC	TRBD2	NA	TRBV7-3	TRBJ2-1
CASSLVGWAAGYTF	TGTGCCAGCAGCTTAGTTGGTTGGGCTGCCGGCTACACCTTC	NA	once	TRBV5-4	TRBJ1-2
CASSRSNPQDTQYF	TGTGCCAGCAGCCGTTCTAACCCCCAAGATACGCAGTATTTT	NA	NA	TRBV7-3	TRBJ2-3
CASSSSPGTGAYSNQPQHF	TGTGCCAGCAGCTCAAGTCCCGGGACAGGGGCCTATAGCAATCAGCCCCAGCATTTT	TRBD1	NA	TRBV7-4	TRBJ1-5
CASSPTDLGQRRYF	TGTGCCAGCAGTCCGACAGATCTTGGGCAGCGAAGGTACTTC	NA	NA	TRBV2	TRBJ2-5
CAWSVLVPSGLGNEQFF	TGTGCCTGGAGTGTACTGGTCCCTAGCGGCCTTGGAAATGAGCAGTTCTTC	TRBD2	once	TRBV30	TRBJ2-1
CASSERQGQETQYF	TGCGCCAGCAGTGAAAGGCAGGGCCAAGAGACCCAGTACTTC	NA	NA	TRBV10-1	TRBJ2-5
CASSLTAEGGYTF	TGCGCCAGCAGCCTCACAGCCGAGGGTGGCTACACCTTC	NA	NA	TRBV5-1	TRBJ1-2
CASSRLNEQFF	TGTGCCAGCAGTAGACTCAATGAGCAGTTCTTC	NA	NA	TRBV6-1	TRBJ2-1
CASSLLGRGTRWNEQFF	TGTGCCAGCAGCTTATTGGGACGGGGGACTAGGTGGAATGAGCAGTTCTTC	TRBD2	NA	TRBV7-2	TRBJ2-1
CASSARGLSGQYF	TGTGCCAGCAGTGCGAGGGGACTGTCCGGGCAGTACTTC	NA	NA	TRBV28	TRBJ2-7
CASSEVASSGNTIYF	TGTGCCAGCAGTGAAGTTGCGAGCTCTGGAAACACCATATATTTT	NA	NA	TRBV6-1	TRBJ1-3
CASSLDTEAFF	TGTGCCAGCAGTCTAGACACTGAAGCTTTCTTT	NA	NA	TRBV11-2	TRBJ1-1
CASRGTGGNTGELFF	TGTGCCAGCAGAGGAACGGGGGGGAACACCGGGGAGCTGTTTTTT	TRBD2	NA	TRBV6-5	TRBJ2-2
CASSRGRDQPQHF	TGTGCCAGCTCACGGGGCAGGGATCAGCCCCAGCATTTT	NA	NA	TRBV18	TRBJ1-5
CASSSGTTIALGTDTQYF	TGTGCCAGCAGCTCGGGGACTACTATCGCGCTGGGGACAGATACGCAGTATTTT	TRBD2	NA	TRBV7-3	TRBJ2-3
CASSYSPRGTATEAFF	TGTGCCAGCAGTTACTCCCCCAGGGGAACGGCCACTGAAGCTTTCTTT	NA	NA	TRBV6-6	TRBJ1-1
CASSPRWERNTEAFF	TGTGCCAGCAGCCCCCGCTGGGAGCGGAACACTGAAGCTTTCTTT	NA	few	TRBV9	TRBJ1-1
CASSEHQTSGFNEQFF	TGCGCCAGCAGTGAGCATCAGACTAGCGGATTCAATGAGCAGTTCTTC	TRBD2	NA	TRBV10-2	TRBJ2-1
CASSYLSGVPSYEQYF	TGTGCCAGCAGTTACCTCTCAGGGGTTCCCTCCTACGAGCAGTACTTC	NA	NA	TRBV6-5	TRBJ2-7
CASSATGYSYEQYF	TGTGCCAGCAGCGCGACAGGGTACTCCTACGAGCAGTACTTC	TRBD1	NA	TRBV2	TRBJ2-7
CASSLVGTGQAEQYF	TGTGCCAGCAGCTTAGTAGGGACAGGGCAAGCCGAGCAGTACTTC	TRBD1	NA	TRBV7-8	TRBJ2-7
CASSPRGGTGNTIYF	TGTGCCAGCAGCCCGCGGGGAGGGACTGGAAACACCATATATTTT	NA	NA	TRBV11-2	TRBJ1-3
CASSLTPAGGRNEQFF	TGTGCCAGCAGCTTAACTCCGGCGGGGGGGCGGAATGAGCAGTTCTTC	TRBD2	NA	TRBV7-3	TRBJ2-1
CASSGGGGDLYGYTF	TGTGCCAGCAGCGGAGGAGGGGGCGATCTTTATGGCTACACCTTC	TRBD1	once	TRBV9	TRBJ1-2
CASSLVRSHEQYF	TGCGCCAGCAGCTTGGTCAGGTCCCACGAGCAGTACTTC	NA	NA	TRBV5-1	TRBJ2-7
CASISRQIGIMTADYEQYF	TGTGCCAGCATCTCGCGTCAGATAGGTATCATGACGGCTGACTACGAGCAGTACTTC	NA	NA	TRBV6-7	TRBJ2-7
CASSYSTGGGTEAFF	TGTGCCAGCAGTTACTCGACAGGGGGAGGCACTGAAGCTTTCTTT	TRBD1	NA	TRBV6-5	TRBJ1-1
CASSRSGGGTDTQYF	TGTGCCAGCAGCCGAAGCGGGGGGGGCACAGATACGCAGTATTTT	TRBD2	NA	TRBV28	TRBJ2-3
CATSITTGSTEAFF	TGTGCCACCAGCATCACTACAGGGTCCACTGAAGCTTTCTTT	NA	NA	TRBV15	TRBJ1-1
CASSAQGDGYTF	TGTGCCAGCAGCGCCCAAGGGGATGGCTACACCTTC	NA	NA	TRBV7-3	TRBJ1-2
CASSVGSGGAETQYF	TGTGCCAGCAGCGTGGGGAGCGGGGGGGCGGAGACCCAGTACTTC	TRBD2	NA	TRBV9	TRBJ2-5
CASTRSRRGANEKLFF	TGTGCCAGCACCCGGTCCAGGAGGGGAGCTAATGAAAAACTGTTTTTT	NA	NA	TRBV4-2	TRBJ1-4
CSVSQGQETQYF	TGCAGCGTTAGCCAGGGCCAAGAGACCCAGTACTTC	NA	NA	TRBV29-1	TRBJ2-5
CASPGTARDWREGPSSDTQYF	TGCGCCAGTCCCGGGACGGCGAGGGACTGGCGAGAGGGGCCTAGTTCAGATACGCAGTATTTT	NA	NA	TRBV10-1	TRBJ2-3
CASSQSPKGQEGQETQYF	TGCGCCAGCAGTCAATCACCGAAGGGACAGGAGGGGCAAGAGACCCAGTACTTC	TRBD1	NA	TRBV23-1	TRBJ2-5